What follows is one T cell receptor (beta chain) and its context. The data originate from a study of blood T cell repertoires in COVID-19. Study overall: The United States, Italy and Spain provided the acute and convalescent COVID-19 samples. The cDNA or gDNA used as material had been derived from T cells, B-cell-depleted T cells, or PBMCs.

Germline V gene data show CDR1 as SGHVS and CDR2 as FQNEAQ. The J segment lost 1 base and the V segment lost 8 bases, leaving 17 bases of the junction unmatched. This CDR3 is 18 amino acids long. Authors' processing steps: Amplified reference gene primers provided the basis for estimating nucleated cell counts. Sequencing used immunoSEQ multiplex PCR; TCRdb keeps in-frame clones, though not all of them. The V and J calls and clone size were taken over from that table, and D and trimming were inferred from the DNA. Counted here are about 110,000 clones, roughly 81% occurring once; the ten biggest clones make up less than 3.5%.

The sample was peripheral blood. This TCR came from a middle-aged man with acute or convalescent COVID-19. This sequence joins TRBV7-8 and TRBJ2-1; 7 nucleotides agree with TRBD1. CDR3 nucleotide sequence: TGTGCCAGCCGCCGGACCTACGGGCAGGGGGAATCCTACAATGAGCAGTTCTTC. Amino acids: CASRRTYGQGESYNEQFF.